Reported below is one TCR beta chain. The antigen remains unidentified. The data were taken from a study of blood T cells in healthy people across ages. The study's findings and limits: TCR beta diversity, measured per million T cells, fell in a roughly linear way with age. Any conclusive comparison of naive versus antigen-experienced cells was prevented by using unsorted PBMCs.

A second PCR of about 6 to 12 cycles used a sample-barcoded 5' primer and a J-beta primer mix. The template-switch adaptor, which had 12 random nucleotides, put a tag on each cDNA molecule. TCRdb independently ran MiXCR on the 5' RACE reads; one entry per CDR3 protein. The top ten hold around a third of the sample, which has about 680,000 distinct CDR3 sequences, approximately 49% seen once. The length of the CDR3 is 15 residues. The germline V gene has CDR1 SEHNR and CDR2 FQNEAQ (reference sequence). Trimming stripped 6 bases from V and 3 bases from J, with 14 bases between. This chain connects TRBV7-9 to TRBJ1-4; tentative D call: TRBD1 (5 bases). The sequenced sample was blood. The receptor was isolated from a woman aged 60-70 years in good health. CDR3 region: CASSSTGSANEKLFF. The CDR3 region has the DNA TGTGCCAGCAGTTCTACAGGCTCGGCTAATGAAAAACTGTTTTTT.